This T cell receptor (beta chain) stems from a study of PD-L1 blockade in urothelial cancer. Overall study: Each participant's history included 0 to 3 prior chemotherapy regimens.

The CDR3 spans 15 residues. Per the germline V gene, CDR1 is GTSNPN and CDR2 is SVGIG (reference sequence). The V segment lost 0 bases and the J segment 3 bases; nucleotides outside the gene matches: 3. Libraries were prepared by immunoSEQ multiplex PCR; TCRdb keeps only in-frame clonotypes and omits some of them. The profile shows approximately 39,000 clones, 85% of them singletons. In this sample, this clone turned up once. As for time point: pretreatment peripheral blood. Patients suffered from locally advanced or metastatic urothelial carcinoma. The clonotype comes from an elderly man with urothelial cancer. The specimen was PBMCs, collected around atezolizumab (anti-PD-L1) treatment. The chain joins TRBV30 to TRBJ2-1, with 9 nucleotides matching TRBD2. CDR3 protein: CAWSVAGGSYNEQFF. The CDR3 DNA follows: TGTGCCTGGAGTGTAGCGGGAGGTAGCTACAATGAGCAGTTCTTC.